The present TCR beta chain was sequenced within a study of blood T cell repertoires in COVID-19. V was cut by 6 bases and J by 8 bases, with 16 bases left in between. The CDR3 sequence is 13 residues long. Germline V gene data show CDR1 as MNHEY and CDR2 as SVGAGI. The assay was immunoSEQ multiplex PCR, and TCRdb's table has in-frame clones only and misses some. The sample has around 240,000 clones, approximately 83% seen once. This TCR was sampled from a woman aged 45-59 years who had recovered from COVID-19. The specimen sequenced was PBMCs or T cells enriched from blood (not recorded which). The chain couples TRBV6-5 to TRBJ1-2; perhaps TRBD1 as D (6 bases). CDR3: CASSEPGARGYTF. DNA for the CDR3: TGTGCCAGCAGCGAGCCAGGGGCACGGGGCTACACCTTC.